One and the same sample provided the 12 T cell receptor beta chains below, sequenced in a study of a mutant IDH1 vaccine in newly diagnosed glioma. Noted time point: week 11, during vaccination. Every vaccine dose comprised 300 ug of mutant IDH1 20-mer peptide plus topical imiquimod. Antigens for these TCRs are unknown. Libraries were prepared by immunoSEQ multiplex PCR; TCRdb keeps only in-frame clonotypes and omits some of them. The sample records tens of thousands of clones, about four fifths being singletons. The sample here was PBMCs, taken from a glioma patient whose treatment included an IDH1 peptide vaccine. These receptors came from a man in his forties or fifties with glioma.

J is TRBJ2-1 and V is TRBV2; unclear D gene. The germline V gene encodes CDR1 SNHLY and CDR2 FYNNEI. The CDR3 covers 16 residues. The germline V and J ends were trimmed by 2 bases and 4 bases, with 15 bases remaining between them. The chain's CDR3 is CASSESGSKPYNEQFF. For the CDR3, the DNA is TGTGCCAGCAGTGAAAGTGGGTCAAAACCTTACAATGAGCAGTTCTTC.

This clone was detected once. The rearrangement uses TRBV4-3 and TRBJ2-7, with TRBD2 matching 7 bases. V shed 1 base and J 6 bases; nucleotides not matched to a gene: 0. Germline CDR1 LGHNA, CDR2 YSLEER. The CDR3 is made up of 12 amino acids. CDR3 bases: TGCGCCAGCAGCCAAGGGGGGGGCGAGCAGTACTTC. It specifies CASSQGGGEQYF.

This clone was counted once. This rearrangement joins TRBV19 to TRBJ1-3; D is unresolved. V shed 1 base and J shed 1 base, with 5 bases lying between them. CDR3 length: 14 amino acids. Germline CDR1 and CDR2: LNHDA and SQIVND (reference sequence). This CDR3 reads CASSIAGSGNTIYF. CDR3 in DNA: TGTGCCAGTAGTATAGCGGGTTCTGGAAACACCATATATTTT.

The chain carries TRBV6-6 and TRBJ2-5, with 10 bases fitting TRBD1. V lost 7 bases, J lost 3 bases, and 8 bases stayed unmatched. This CDR3 spans 15 amino acids. Germline CDR1 and CDR2: MNHNY and SVGAGI (reference sequence). The CDR3 loop reads CASTPPGTGEETQYF. CDR3 DNA: TGTGCCAGCACTCCTCCCGGGACAGGGGAAGAGACCCAGTACTTC.

The genes are TRBV5-6 and TRBJ2-1, with 9 bases lining up with TRBD1. V gave up 0 bases and J gave up 4 bases; unmatched junction bases: 8. Germline V gene sequence: CDR1 SGHDT, CDR2 YYEEEE. This CDR3 contains 17 residues. CDR3 amino acids: CASSLGGQGVRYNEQFF. Here the CDR3 DNA reads TGTGCCAGCAGCTTGGGGGGACAGGGTGTTAGGTACAATGAGCAGTTCTTC.

This chain joins TRBV6-1 and TRBJ1-2, with D possibly TRBD1 on 5 matching bases. The V gene lost 4 bases and the J gene lost 8 bases, with 17 bases spanning the gap. The CDR3 is 14 residues long. Germline CDR1 MNHNS, CDR2 SASEGT. For the CDR3, the DNA is TGTGCCAGCAGTGCGACCCGGTCGCAGGGCGGCTACACCTTC. Amino acid sequence: CASSATRSQGGYTF.

The V gene is TRBV2, the J gene TRBJ1-1; no clear D. The V and J ends lost 6 bases and 3 bases respectively, with 8 bases between them. Germline V gives CDR1 SNHLY, CDR2 FYNNEI. The CDR3 contains 12 residues. In nucleotides, the CDR3 is TGTGCCAGCAGAAGGCAGGACACTGAAGCTTTCTTT. It yields the protein CASRRQDTEAFF.

This clone was found a few times. The chain couples TRBV7-8 to TRBJ1-6; D call uncertain. Germline V gene sequence: CDR1 SGHVS, CDR2 FQNEAQ. V lost 4 bases and J lost 0, with 7 bases in between. CDR3 length: 15 amino acids. The CDR3: CASSYVRSYNSPLHF. CDR3 DNA sequence: TGTGCCAGCAGCTACGTACGCTCCTATAATTCACCCCTCCACTTT.

The genes are TRBV11-3 and TRBJ2-1; D not certain. The CDR3 has 13 residues. Trimming took off 4 bases at V and 9 bases at J, with 13 bases between the two ends. Germline CDR1 and CDR2: SGHNT and YENEEA. The CDR3 region is CASSSGPKGEQFF. In DNA, the CDR3 is TGTGCCAGCAGCTCCGGGCCCAAGGGTGAGCAGTTCTTC.

V gene TRBV29-1 combines with J gene TRBJ2-7, with TRBD2 as a possible D gene (5 bases). Germline CDR1 is SQVTM and CDR2 is ANQGSEA. Trimming stripped 2 bases from V and 0 bases from J, with 11 bases between. The CDR3 contains 14 residues. CDR3 nucleotide sequence: TGCAGCGTTGAACTGGGGAGCGTCTCCTACGAGCAGTACTTC. Protein sequence: CSVELGSVSYEQYF.

About this clone itself: Without the conserved terminal phenylalanine or tryptophan, this CDR3 likely stems from a read error. It is unclear where the CDR3 begins or ends on the DNA, so no DNA is shown, and the CDR3 is as TCRdb lists it. The chain's CDR3 is CASSESPLLVGL. This rearrangement joins TRBV10-1 to TRBJ1-6. The CDR3 region is 12 residues in length, termini included. Germline loops: CDR1 WNHNN, CDR2 SYGVQD (reference sequence).

This clone was observed a handful of times. The chain carries TRBV7-9 and TRBJ1-1, with 9 positions matching TRBD1. V trimming: 5 bases; J trimming: 5 bases; junction bases outside the gene matches: 9. From germline, CDR1 is SEHNR and CDR2 FQNEAQ (reference sequence). The CDR3 is 15 residues long. CDR3: CASSIHRTGVTEAFF. CDR3 DNA: TGTGCCAGCAGCATACACAGGACAGGGGTGACTGAAGCTTTCTTT.